This T cell receptor beta chain was retrieved from a study of identical twins. Study-wide points: It was cross-sectional statistical analysis, not following the same donors, that the conclusions relied on.

This clonotype was seen only a few times. The antigen is undetermined. A universal primer site was added by template switching, and unique molecular identifiers were carried by the cDNA. TCRdb independently ran MiXCR on the 5' RACE reads; one entry per CDR3 protein. The sample holds roughly 350,000 distinct CDR3 sequences; over 9% are singletons and the top ten take about 7%. Germline V gene lookup returns CDR1 SGDLS and CDR2 YYNGEE. V was cut by 0 bases and J by 1 base, with 11 bases left in between. The CDR3 length is 15 residues. These data also formed part of another study, on yellow fever vaccine responses in identical twins.

The V gene is TRBV9, the J gene TRBJ2-7; D may be TRBD1 (6 bases). This clonotype was obtained from a woman aged 18-29 years in good health. Sequenced input: CD8+ T cells sorted from blood. The CDR3 DNA is TGTGCCAGCAGCGTAGAGACAGGCGATTCCTACGAGCAGTACTTC. Protein product: CASSVETGDSYEQYF.